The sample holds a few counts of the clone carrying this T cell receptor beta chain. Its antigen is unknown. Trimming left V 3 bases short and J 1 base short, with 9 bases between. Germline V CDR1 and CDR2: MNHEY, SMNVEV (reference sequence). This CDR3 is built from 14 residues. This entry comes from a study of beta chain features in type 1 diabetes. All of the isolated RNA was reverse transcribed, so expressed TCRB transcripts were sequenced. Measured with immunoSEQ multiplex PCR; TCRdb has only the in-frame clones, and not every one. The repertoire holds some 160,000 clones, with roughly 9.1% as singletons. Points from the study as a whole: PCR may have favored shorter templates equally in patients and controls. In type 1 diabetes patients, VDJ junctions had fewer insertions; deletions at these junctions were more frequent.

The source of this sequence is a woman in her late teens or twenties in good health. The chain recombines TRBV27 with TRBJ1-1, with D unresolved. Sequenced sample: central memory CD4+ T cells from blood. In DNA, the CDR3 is TGTGCCAGCAGTTTCCAAACAGCGAACACTGAAGCTTTCTTT. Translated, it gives CASSFQTANTEAFF.